This T cell receptor beta chain was captured by sequencing in a study of cytomegalovirus exposure and HLA in healthy donors. Points from the study as a whole: By a later analysis, the bulk of CMV-associated TCR beta chains appeared HLA-restricted. It has been reported that TCR beta sequences accurately predicted the HLA-A and HLA-B alleles of most subjects. Three of the chains that were CMV-associated were confirmed in vitro to be specific for CMV antigens.

Losses at the gene ends were 3 bases for V and 9 bases for J; bases not matched to a gene: 3. CDR1 is MNHEY and CDR2 is SMNVEV in the germline V gene (reference sequence). CDR3 size: 14 residues. Unrecorded immune exposure was likely among donors, who were nominally healthy when sampled. This clone was counted a few times. Its specificity is unknown. Primers included in the PCR were 60 Vbeta and 13 Jbeta primers. Clones were sequenced by immunoSEQ multiplex PCR, and TCRdb holds only the in-frame ones, with some missing. Of 150,000 to 200,000 clones in the sample, 65% to 80% were seen once. The chain employs TRBV27 and TRBJ2-1; 12 bases are a match to TRBD1. The sequencing input was PBMCs. The clonotype originates from a middle-aged woman in good health and CMV-seronegative. DNA of the CDR3: TGTGCCAGCAGTTTGGGGACAGGGGGCCCTGAGCAGTTCTTC. Protein product: CASSLGTGGPEQFF.